A selection of T cell receptor beta chains follows, all from one sample in a study of beta chain features in type 1 diabetes. Measured with immunoSEQ multiplex PCR; TCRdb has only the in-frame clones, and not every one. Of 200,000 to 300,000 clones listed, roughly a tenth are singletons. What was sequenced was naive CD4+ T cells from blood. All receptors derive from a man aged 30-40 years with type 1 diabetes. CDR3s include the opening cysteine and the closing phenylalanine or tryptophan. A D gene is named only where the DNA matches it firmly. Clone size appears in some rows only: once, few, many, or a class for an expanded clone.

>TRBJ2-7|.|few|TRBV9
TGTGCCAGCAGCAAGCAGGGTTCCTCCGAGCAGTACTTC
CASSKQGSSEQYF
>TRBJ2-1|TRBD2|.|TRBV18
TGTGCCAGCTCACCTATCAGGACTAGCGGGGGGCCCAGCTCCTACAATGAGCAGTTCTTC
CASSPIRTSGGPSSYNEQFF
>TRBJ2-2|.|.|TRBV7-3
TGTGCCAGCAGTCGTGACAGCGTTCGCACCGGGGAGCTGTTTTTT
CASSRDSVRTGELFF
>TRBJ2-1|.|.|TRBV7-2
TGTGCCAGCAGCTTACTAGGCCAGTACAATGAGCAGTTCTTC
CASSLLGQYNEQFF
>TRBJ2-7|.|few|TRBV15
TGTGCCACCAGCAGAGATGGGGGGGGGCGCGAGCAGTACTTC
CATSRDGGGREQYF
>TRBJ2-2|.|.|TRBV29-1
TGCAGCGTTGTAGGTGGCGGATTAAACACCGGGGAGCTGTTTTTT
CSVVGGGLNTGELFF
>TRBJ1-1|TRBD1|few|TRBV10-3
TGTGCCATCAGGGGGACAGGCCAACAGAACACTGAAGCTTTCTTT
CAIRGTGQQNTEAFF
>TRBJ1-1|.|.|TRBV5-4
TGTGCCAGCAGCACGACAGTGAACACTGAAGCTTTCTTT
CASSTTVNTEAFF
>TRBJ2-7|.|.|TRBV19
TGTGCCAGTAGCCTCCTGGGCGGGGAGAAGGGCGAGCAGTACTTC
CASSLLGGEKGEQYF
>TRBJ1-2|TRBD1|.|TRBV7-2
TGTGCCAGCAGCCTTCGGGACAGGGAGGGTGGCTACACCTTC
CASSLRDREGGYTF
>TRBJ2-5|.|.|TRBV28
TGTGCCAGCAGTTTAATCTCAGGGGCCAAGAGGGAGACCCAGTACTTC
CASSLISGAKRETQYF
>TRBJ2-1|.|.|TRBV19
TGTGCCAGTAGTCTTCGTGCTCTTCTCACAGGAGTTCTCAATGAGCAGTTCTTC
CASSLRALLTGVLNEQFF
>TRBJ2-3|.|few|TRBV30
TGTGCCTGGAGCGACCTCCGGGGGAGTAGCACAGATACGCAGTATTTT
CAWSDLRGSSTDTQYF
>TRBJ2-7|TRBD1|.|TRBV18
TGTGCCAGCTCCCAAGACAGGGGGGCTTCCTACGAGCAGTACTTC
CASSQDRGASYEQYF
>TRBJ2-3|.|.|TRBV18
TGTGCCAGCTCACCAGGGAGGCAGAGCACAGATACGCAGTATTTT
CASSPGRQSTDTQYF
>TRBJ2-5|.|few|TRBV18
TGTGCCAGCTCACCAGGGCCCGGAGAGACCCAGTACTTC
CASSPGPGETQYF
>TRBJ2-2|TRBD2|.|TRBV6-1
TGTGCCAGCAGTGAAGCGGGAAATAGCGGGGGGCGATGGACCGGGGAGCTGTTTTTT
CASSEAGNSGGRWTGELFF
>TRBJ1-3|TRBD1|.|TRBV18
TGTGCCAGCTCACCGGACAGGGAAAACACCATATATTTT
CASSPDRENTIYF
>TRBJ2-1|TRBD1|.|TRBV7-8
TGTGCCAGCAGCCCGACAGGGATGTATGACAATGAGCAGTTCTTC
CASSPTGMYDNEQFF